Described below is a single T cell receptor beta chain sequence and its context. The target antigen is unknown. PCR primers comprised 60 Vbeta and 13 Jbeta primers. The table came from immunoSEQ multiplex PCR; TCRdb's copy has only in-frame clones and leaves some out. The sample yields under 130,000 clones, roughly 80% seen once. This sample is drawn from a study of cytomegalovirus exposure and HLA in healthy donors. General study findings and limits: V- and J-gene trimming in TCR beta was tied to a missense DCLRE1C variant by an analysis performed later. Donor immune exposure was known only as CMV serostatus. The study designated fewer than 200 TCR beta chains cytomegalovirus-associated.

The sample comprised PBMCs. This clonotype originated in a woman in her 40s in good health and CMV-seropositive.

In nucleotides, the CDR3 is TGTGCCAGCAGCGTAGGGGGCAGGCAAGAGACCCAGTACTTC. As protein: CASSVGGRQETQYF. V is TRBV9 and J is TRBJ2-5; D perhaps matches TRBD1 (5 bases). The germline V gene encodes CDR1 SGDLS and CDR2 YYNGEE. Between the trimmed V and J ends, which lost 0 bases and 2 bases, there was a span of 8 bases. This CDR3 has 14 amino acids.